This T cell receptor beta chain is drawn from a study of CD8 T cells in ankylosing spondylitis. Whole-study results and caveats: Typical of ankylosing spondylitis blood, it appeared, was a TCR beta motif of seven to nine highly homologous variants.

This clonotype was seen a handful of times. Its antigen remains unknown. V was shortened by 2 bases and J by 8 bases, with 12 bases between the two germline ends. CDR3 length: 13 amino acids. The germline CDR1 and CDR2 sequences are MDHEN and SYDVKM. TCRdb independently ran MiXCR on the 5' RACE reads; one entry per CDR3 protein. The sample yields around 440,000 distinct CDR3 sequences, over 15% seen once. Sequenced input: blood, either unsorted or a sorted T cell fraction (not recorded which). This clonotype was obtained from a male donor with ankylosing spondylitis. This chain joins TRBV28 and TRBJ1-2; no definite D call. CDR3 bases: TGTGCCAGCAGTTTAAGCCAGGTGCCGGGCTACACCTTC. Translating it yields CASSLSQVPGYTF.